This entry concerns a single T cell receptor (beta chain). Its antigen is currently not known. Nothing much larger sits one base from this clone, and base qualities are not available. From alopecia areata patients, peripheral blood was collected along with lesional scalp punch biopsies. After PBMCs were isolated by density centrifugation and stained for CD3, CD4 and CD8, a FACSAria was used to sort CD4+ and CD8+ T cells. Alopecia areata patients who were not treated were recruited through a multicenter biomarker study. In a handful of patients from the biomarker study, the blood CD8+ T cells went through an additional sort into NKG2D-low and NKG2D-high fractions. These data originate in a study of CD8+ T cells in alopecia areata (dated by TCRdb to 2016 to 2019). Context from the whole study: The study used high-throughput TCRbeta sequencing to examine T cell clonal expansion in alopecia areata, in both the C3H/HeJ mouse model and human patients. Scalp tissue and sorted CD4+ and CD8+ peripheral blood T cells from patchy and totalis/universalis alopecia areata patients and from healthy controls were covered by human TCRbeta sequencing. Scalp clonality was compared among normal scalp (n=4), patchy alopecia areata scalp (n=8), and alopecia totalis/universalis scalp (n=8). RNA came from the PAXgene miRNA kit for fixed scalp, the miRNeasy kit for PBMCs, and the RNeasy kit for mouse skin. Amplification of TCRbeta CDR3 regions was done by immunoSEQ multiplex PCR using 35 Vbeta forward primers and 13 Jbeta reverse primers.

The library was obtained by the immunoSEQ multiplex PCR assay. RNA was extracted from all samples and reverse transcribed into cDNA as template for TCR sequencing. First-strand cDNA was synthesized with SuperScript III using a 2:1 mix of oligo-dT and random hexamers. A synthetic immune receptor repertoire was used to assess amplification bias, and residual bias was removed computationally. The published analysis was carried out like this. Raw reads were preprocessed for error removal, and CDR3 was defined according to IMGT conventions as running from the conserved cysteine to phenylalanine. To get clonality, Shannon entropy was normalized by log2 of the number of productive unique TCRs and the result was subtracted from 1. Whether scalp clones were CD4 or CD8 was inferred by matching scalp TCRbeta sequences against CD4 and CD8 repertoires sorted from blood. What TCRdb holds here is the immuneACCESS table cut down to in-frame rearrangements. Part of the clones is not present; checked against another copy, under half of the missing clones reflect an unresolved V gene, and the others are unexplained. V, J and clone size derive from that table, while D and trimming were established from the DNA sequence. The sample table contains tens of thousands of clones; only one count was recorded for around 50% of them. 30% to 50% of the sample is held by the ten biggest clonotypes.

V is pared back by 8 bases and J by 1 base, with 14 bases lying between the germline termini. CDR1 SNHLY and CDR2 FYNNEI are derived from the germline V gene. CDR3 length: 14 amino acids, cysteine to phenylalanine. Only the CDR3 portion is preserved as DNA: 42 bases, with reading frame beginning at the first base. What the work shows at the level of the full study, not this receptor alone: Shared TCR sequences between patients were less evident than in mice, which may be partly attributable to HLA diversity in the patient population. Lesional scalp, especially in alopecia totalis/universalis, showed higher clonality and more expanded CD8+ clones than normal scalp, suggesting antigenic drive. Unlike mouse skin, which is dominated by gammadelta T cells, normal human skin has resident alphabeta T cells that are also sequenced, and this complicates analysis of the scalp TCR repertoire.

What was sequenced was NKG2D-high CD8+ T cells sorted from blood. The meaning of the sample's cell subset or site label: sorted CD8+ NKG2D-high blood T cells. The receptor was isolated from a human donor with alopecia areata. This receptor chain uses TRBV2 and TRBJ1-2; TRBD1 is possibly the D segment (6 matching bases). In nucleotides, the sequence is TGTGCCAGCCCTACGAGGGACATTAACTATGGCTACACCTTC. This sequence encodes CASPTRDINYGYTF. Here the CDR3 is joined to the reference TRBV2 and TRBJ1-2 genes, and the full variable domain is: EPEVTQTPSHQVTQMGQEVILRCVPISNHLYFYWYRQILGQKVEFLVSFYNNEISEKSEIFDDQFSVERPDGSNFTLKIRSTKLEDSAMYFCASPTRDINYGYTFGSGTRLTVV.